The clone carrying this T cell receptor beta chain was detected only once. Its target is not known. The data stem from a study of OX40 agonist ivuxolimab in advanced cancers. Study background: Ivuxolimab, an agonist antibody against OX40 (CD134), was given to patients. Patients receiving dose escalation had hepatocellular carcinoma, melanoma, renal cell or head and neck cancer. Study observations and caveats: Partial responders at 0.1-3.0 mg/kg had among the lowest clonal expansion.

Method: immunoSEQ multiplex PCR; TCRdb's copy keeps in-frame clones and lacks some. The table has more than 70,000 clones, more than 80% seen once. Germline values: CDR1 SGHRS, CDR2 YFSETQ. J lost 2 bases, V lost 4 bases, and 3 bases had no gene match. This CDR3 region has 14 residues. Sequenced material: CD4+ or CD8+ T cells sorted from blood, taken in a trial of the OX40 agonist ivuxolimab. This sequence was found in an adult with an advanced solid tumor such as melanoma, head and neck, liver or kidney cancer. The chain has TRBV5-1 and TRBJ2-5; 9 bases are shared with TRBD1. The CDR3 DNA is TGCGCCAGCAGCCCCGGGACAGGGCAAGAGACCCAGTACTTC. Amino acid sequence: CASSPGTGQETQYF.